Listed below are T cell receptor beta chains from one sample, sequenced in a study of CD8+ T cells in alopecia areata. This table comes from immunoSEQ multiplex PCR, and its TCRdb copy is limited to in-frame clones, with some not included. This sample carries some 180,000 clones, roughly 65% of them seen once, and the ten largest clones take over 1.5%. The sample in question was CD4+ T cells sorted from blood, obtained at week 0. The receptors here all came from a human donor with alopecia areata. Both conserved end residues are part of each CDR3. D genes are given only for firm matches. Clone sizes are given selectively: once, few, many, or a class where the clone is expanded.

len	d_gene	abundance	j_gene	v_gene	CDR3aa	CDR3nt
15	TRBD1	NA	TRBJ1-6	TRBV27	CASSTDRARGSPLHF	TGTGCCAGCAGTACAGACAGGGCCCGTGGTTCACCCCTCCACTTT
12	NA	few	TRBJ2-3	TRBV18	CASSPDRGTQYF	TGTGCCAGCTCACCTGACCGAGGTACGCAGTATTTT
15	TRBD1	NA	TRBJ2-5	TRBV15	CATSRDGARGETQYF	TGTGCCACCAGCAGAGATGGCGCCAGGGGGGAGACCCAGTACTTC
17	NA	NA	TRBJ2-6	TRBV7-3	CASSLTIAPSGANVLTF	TGTGCCAGCAGCTTAACCATTGCCCCGTCTGGGGCCAACGTCCTGACTTTC
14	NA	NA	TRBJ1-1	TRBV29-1	CSVTRTVMNTEAFF	TGCAGCGTGACAAGGACAGTCATGAACACTGAAGCTTTCTTT
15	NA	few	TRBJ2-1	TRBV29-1	CSVGYAGSSYNEQFF	TGCAGCGTTGGGTATGCCGGGAGCTCCTACAATGAGCAGTTCTTC
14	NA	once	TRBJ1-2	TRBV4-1	CASSQDGWGFGYTF	TGCGCCAGCAGCCAAGATGGATGGGGGTTTGGCTACACCTTC
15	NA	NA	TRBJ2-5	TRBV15	CATSRDPGSQETQYF	TGTGCCACCAGCAGAGACCCGGGTTCTCAAGAGACCCAGTACTTC
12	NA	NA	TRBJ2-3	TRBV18	CASSPWTDTQYF	TGTGCCAGCTCACCCTGGACAGATACGCAGTATTTT
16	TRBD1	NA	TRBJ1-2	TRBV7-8	CASSLFSGQGFGGYTF	TGTGCCAGCAGCTTATTCTCCGGACAGGGGTTCGGTGGCTACACCTTC
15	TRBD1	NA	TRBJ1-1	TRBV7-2	CASSFHRGGDTEAFF	TGTGCCAGCAGCTTCCACAGGGGAGGGGACACTGAAGCTTTCTTT
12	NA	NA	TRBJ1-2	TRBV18	CASSPPNYGYTF	TGTGCCAGCTCACCACCAAACTATGGCTACACCTTC
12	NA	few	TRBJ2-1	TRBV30	CAWSPPQSEQFF	TGTGCCTGGAGTCCTCCGCAGAGTGAGCAGTTCTTC
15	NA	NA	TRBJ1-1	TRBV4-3	CASSRARAEDTEAFF	TGCGCCAGCAGCCGAGCCAGAGCTGAGGACACTGAAGCTTTCTTT
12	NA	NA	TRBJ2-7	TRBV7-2	CASSLVGSPPYF	TGTGCCAGCAGCTTAGTTGGTTCGCCCCCGTACTTC
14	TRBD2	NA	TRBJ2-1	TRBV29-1	CSVTGTSGVNEQFF	TGCAGCGTAACCGGGACTAGCGGGGTTAATGAGCAGTTCTTC
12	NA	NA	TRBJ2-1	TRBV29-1	CSVVRSNNEQFF	TGCAGCGTTGTCCGGTCCAACAATGAGCAGTTCTTC
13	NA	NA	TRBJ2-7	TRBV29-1	CSVVVGGSGEQYF	TGCAGCGTTGTAGTAGGGGGGTCGGGCGAGCAGTACTTC
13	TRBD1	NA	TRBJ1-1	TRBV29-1	CSVAGTVNTEAFF	TGCAGCGTGGCCGGGACAGTGAACACTGAAGCTTTCTTT
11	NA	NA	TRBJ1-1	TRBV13	CASSLETEAFF	TGTGCCAGCAGCTTGGAGACTGAAGCTTTCTTT
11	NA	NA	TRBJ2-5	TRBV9	CASSAQETQYF	TGTGCCAGCAGCGCCCAAGAGACCCAGTACTTC
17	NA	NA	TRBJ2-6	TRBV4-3	CASSQAPRLPGANVLTF	TGCGCCAGCAGCCAAGCTCCAAGACTACCTGGGGCCAACGTCCTGACTTTC
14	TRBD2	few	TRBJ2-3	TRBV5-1	CASSLGTSADTQYF	TGCGCCAGCAGCCTTGGGACTAGCGCAGATACGCAGTATTTT
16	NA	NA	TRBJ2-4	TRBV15	CATSRQRSRGENIQYF	TGTGCCACCAGCAGACAAAGATCAAGGGGGGAAAACATTCAGTACTTC
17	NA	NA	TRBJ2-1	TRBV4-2	CASSQDPPARSYNEQFF	TGTGCCAGCAGCCAAGATCCTCCAGCCAGATCCTACAATGAGCAGTTCTTC
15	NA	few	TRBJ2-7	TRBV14	CASSNKGRHSGEQYF	TGTGCCAGCAGCAACAAGGGGAGGCATTCCGGCGAGCAGTACTTC
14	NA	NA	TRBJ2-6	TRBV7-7	CASSPTPGANVLTF	TGTGCCAGCAGCCCTACCCCTGGGGCCAACGTCCTGACTTTC
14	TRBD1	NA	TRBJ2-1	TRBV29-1	CSVVGTGIGNEQFF	TGCAGCGTTGTAGGGACAGGGATTGGCAATGAGCAGTTCTTC
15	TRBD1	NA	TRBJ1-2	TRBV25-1	CASSPGTENYYGYTF	TGTGCCAGCAGTCCCGGGACAGAAAATTACTATGGCTACACCTTC
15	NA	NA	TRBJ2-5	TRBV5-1	CASSLEGGRGETQYF	TGCGCCAGCAGCTTGGAAGGGGGGAGAGGAGAGACCCAGTACTTC
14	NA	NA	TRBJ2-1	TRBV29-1	CSVGRRLVSNEQFF	TGCAGCGTTGGAAGACGACTAGTGAGCAATGAGCAGTTCTTC
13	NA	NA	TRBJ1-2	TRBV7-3	CASSPNGNYGYTF	TGTGCCAGCAGCCCAAATGGGAACTATGGCTACACCTTC
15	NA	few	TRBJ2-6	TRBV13	CASSSYHSGANVLTF	TGTGCCAGCAGCTCTTACCACTCTGGGGCCAACGTCCTGACTTTC
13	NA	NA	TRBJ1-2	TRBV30	CAWSVDPNYGYTF	TGTGCCTGGAGTGTTGACCCGAACTATGGCTACACCTTC
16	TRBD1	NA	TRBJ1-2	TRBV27	CASSRGGSTGTYGYTF	TGTGCCAGCAGTAGAGGGGGCTCGACAGGGACCTATGGCTACACCTTC
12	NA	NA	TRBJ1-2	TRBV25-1	CASTHLGYGYTF	TGTGCCAGCACCCACTTAGGGTATGGCTACACCTTC
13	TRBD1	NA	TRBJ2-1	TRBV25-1	CASLGQGRTEQFF	TGTGCCAGCCTGGGACAGGGGAGGACTGAGCAGTTCTTC
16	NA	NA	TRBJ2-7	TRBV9	CASSVGGGSLSYEQYF	TGTGCCAGCAGCGTAGGTGGGGGTTCTCTATCCTACGAGCAGTACTTC
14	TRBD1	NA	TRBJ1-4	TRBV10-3	CAISDDRANEKLFF	TGTGCCATCAGCGATGACAGGGCTAACGAAAAACTGTTTTTT
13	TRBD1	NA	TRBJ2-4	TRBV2	CASTRDRINIQYF	TGTGCCAGCACCAGGGACAGAATAAACATTCAGTACTTC
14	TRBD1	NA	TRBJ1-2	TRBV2	CASSGQGTNYGYTF	TGTGCCAGCAGTGGACAGGGAACCAACTATGGCTACACCTTC
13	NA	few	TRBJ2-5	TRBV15	CATSQWGQETQYF	TGTGCCACCAGCCAGTGGGGTCAAGAGACCCAGTACTTC
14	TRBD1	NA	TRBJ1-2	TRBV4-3	CASSQVTGDGGYTF	TGCGCCAGCAGCCAAGTTACAGGGGACGGTGGCTACACCTTC
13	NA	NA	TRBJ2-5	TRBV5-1	CASSPGLQETQYF	TGCGCCAGCAGCCCGGGACTCCAAGAGACCCAGTACTTC
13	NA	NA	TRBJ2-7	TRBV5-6	CASSFSGSYEQYF	TGTGCCAGCAGCTTCAGCGGATCCTACGAGCAGTACTTC
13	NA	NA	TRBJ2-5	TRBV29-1	CSVDGNGVETQYF	TGCAGCGTTGACGGGAATGGAGTAGAGACCCAGTACTTC
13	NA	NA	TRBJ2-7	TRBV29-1	CSVEGRGAYEQYF	TGCAGCGTTGAGGGAAGGGGTGCCTACGAGCAGTACTTC
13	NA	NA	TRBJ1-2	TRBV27	CASSSGSARGYTF	TGTGCCAGCAGTTCAGGTTCGGCTCGAGGCTACACCTTC
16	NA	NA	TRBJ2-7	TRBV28	CASTGSGRVSAYEQYF	TGTGCCAGCACTGGAAGTGGCAGAGTGAGTGCCTACGAGCAGTACTTC
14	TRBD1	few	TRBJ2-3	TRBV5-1	CASSLQGTTDTQYF	TGCGCCAGCAGCTTACAGGGGACCACAGATACGCAGTATTTT
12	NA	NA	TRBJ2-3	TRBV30	CAWSVSLDTQYF	TGTGCCTGGAGTGTAAGTCTAGATACGCAGTATTTT
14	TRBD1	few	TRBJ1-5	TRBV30	CAWSVPQGDQPQHF	TGTGCCTGGAGTGTACCACAGGGGGATCAGCCCCAGCATTTT
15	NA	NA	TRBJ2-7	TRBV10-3	CAISGGGESSYEQYF	TGTGCCATCAGTGGAGGCGGGGAGAGCTCCTACGAGCAGTACTTC
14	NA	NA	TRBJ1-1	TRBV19	CASSARGPNTEAFF	TGTGCCAGTAGTGCTCGTGGGCCGAACACTGAAGCTTTCTTT
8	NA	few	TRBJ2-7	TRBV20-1	CRPYEQYF	TGCAGGCCCTACGAGCAGTACTTC